Below are 20 T cell receptor beta chains sequenced from a single sample in a study of cytomegalovirus exposure and HLA in healthy donors. Vbeta (60) and Jbeta (13) primers were used in the PCR. Sequencing was performed with immunoSEQ multiplex PCR; in TCRdb, only in-frame clones are kept and a portion is missing. The table lists about 140,000 clones, just under 85% of them singletons. Sequenced material: PBMCs. The receptor source for this set is a woman aged 40 to 55 in good health and CMV-seronegative.

The chain is built from TRBV29-1 and TRBJ2-1; 7 bases are a match to TRBD1. In germline, CDR1 is SQVTM, CDR2 ANQGSEA. There are 12 residues in the CDR3. As DNA, the CDR3 is TGCAGGATCGGGACAGTATACAATGAGCAGTTCTTC. Translation gives CRIGTVYNEQFF.

This clone appeared a few times. This chain joins TRBV20-1 and TRBJ2-3; the D is unclear. V shed 5 bases and J shed 4 bases, with 4 bases lying between them. The CDR3 is 10 residues long. Germline assignment: CDR1 DFQATT and CDR2 SNEGSKA (reference sequence). The CDR3 protein is CSASADTQYF. CDR3 DNA sequence: TGCAGTGCTTCTGCAGATACGCAGTATTTT.

This clone has just a few counts. The gene calls are TRBV28 and TRBJ2-5, with unresolved D. The DNA end is a closer match to TRBJ2-7, so the J assignment may be wrong. From germline, CDR1 is MDHEN and CDR2 SYDVKM. This CDR3 has 11 amino acids. The CDR3: CASSSPYEQYF. The CDR3 bases are TGTGCCAGCAGTTCCCCCTACGAGCAGTACTTC.

The chain recombines TRBV30 with TRBJ2-2, with D possibly TRBD2 on 5 matching bases. CDR3 length equals 13 residues. The V gene lost 5 bases and the J gene lost 4 bases, with 11 bases spanning the gap. Looked up from germline, CDR1 is GTSNPN and CDR2 is SVGIG (reference sequence). CDR3 in amino acids: CAWDYFPTGELFF. The CDR3 DNA is TGTGCCTGGGACTATTTCCCCACCGGGGAGCTGTTTTTT.

The gene calls are TRBV28 and TRBJ2-1; D ambiguous. This CDR3 spans 12 amino acids. Germline loops: CDR1 MDHEN, CDR2 SYDVKM. V lost 8 bases to trimming and J lost 4 bases, with 9 bases between them. In DNA, the CDR3 is TGTGCCAGCTCTGCGACATACAATGAGCAGTTCTTC. The encoded protein is CASSATYNEQFF. Combining the CDR3 with reference TRBV28 and TRBJ2-1 gives the whole variable domain DVKVTQSSRYLVKRTGEKVFLECVQDMDHENMFWYRQDPGLGLRLIYFSYDVKMKEKGDIPEGYSVSREKKERFSLILESASTNQTSMYLCASSATYNEQFFGPGTRLTVL.

The V and J genes are TRBV6-6 and TRBJ1-3; TRBD1 agrees at 7 bases. CDR3 length equals 16 residues. Germline CDR1 and CDR2: MNHNY and SVGAGI (reference sequence). The ends lost 2 bases at V and 0 bases at J; junction bases unmatched: 4. In DNA, the CDR3 is TGTGCCAGCAGTTACCAGACAGGGAGCTCTGGAAACACCATATATTTT. Amino acids: CASSYQTGSSGNTIYF.

The chain links TRBV11-3 to TRBJ2-1, with 9 bases matching TRBD1. The CDR3 has 16 amino acids. Germline CDR1 SGHNT, CDR2 YENEEA. J lost 4 bases, V lost 5 bases, and 9 bases had no gene match. CDR3 sequence reads: CASSLSGTGLYNEQFF. CDR3 bases: TGTGCCAGCAGCCTAAGTGGGACAGGGCTTTACAATGAGCAGTTCTTC.

The J gene is TRBJ2-3, the V gene TRBV7-3; D might be TRBD2 (5 bases). The ends were cut back, 5 bases at V and 2 bases at J, with 8 bases in the middle. In germline, CDR1 is SGHTA, CDR2 FQGTGA. This CDR3 has 13 amino acids. The CDR3 loop reads CASSERNTDTQYF. In DNA, the CDR3 is TGTGCCAGCAGCGAGCGGAACACAGATACGCAGTATTTT.

The chain recombines TRBV5-1 with TRBJ2-3; maybe TRBD2 (6 bases). CDR1 and CDR2 from the germline V gene are SGHRS and YFSETQ. The CDR3 is made up of 16 amino acids. V lost 2 bases and J lost 2, with 15 bases in between. In DNA, the CDR3 is TGCGCCAGCAGCTTAGGTTCTAGCGAACCCACAGATACGCAGTATTTT. Its translation: CASSLGSSEPTDTQYF.

This chain joins TRBV4-3 and TRBJ2-6, with unresolved D. Germline CDR1 reads LGHNA; CDR2 reads YSLEER. V shed 0 bases and J shed 4 bases, with 13 bases lying between them. The CDR3 totals 17 residues. CDR3 amino acids: CASSQEWQRWGANVLTF. As DNA, the CDR3 is TGCGCCAGCAGCCAAGAGTGGCAGCGTTGGGGGGCCAACGTCCTGACTTTC.

The chain carries TRBV28 and TRBJ1-1; unclear D gene. V was shortened by 10 bases and J by 1 base, with 13 bases between the two germline ends. The CDR3 totals 13 residues. Germline lookup yields CDR1 MDHEN and CDR2 SYDVKM. This chain's CDR3 is CATQWWQNTEAFF. The DNA for the CDR3 is TGTGCCACCCAGTGGTGGCAGAACACTGAAGCTTTCTTT. The entire variable domain, with the rest obtained from reference TRBV28 and TRBJ1-1, is as follows: DVKVTQSSRYLVKRTGEKVFLECVQDMDHENMFWYRQDPGLGLRLIYFSYDVKMKEKGDIPEGYSVSREKKERFSLILESASTNQTSMYLCATQWWQNTEAFFGQGTRLTVV.

The chain has TRBV10-3 and TRBJ2-2; TRBD2 aligns across 11 bases. The V and J ends lost 4 bases and 5 bases, in that order; junction bases with no gene match: 6. This CDR3 contains 16 residues. Germline CDR1 and CDR2: ENHRY and SYGVKD. CDR3 sequence reads: CAISGTSGSGTGELFF. As DNA, the CDR3 is TGTGCCATCAGTGGAACTAGCGGGAGTGGAACCGGGGAGCTGTTTTTT.

This clone was detected once. V and J are TRBV6-5 and TRBJ2-2; D is perhaps TRBD1 (6 bases). Germline CDR1 and CDR2: MNHEY and SVGAGI. This CDR3 contains 14 residues. The V end was cut by 5 bases, the J end by 0 bases, with 7 bases between. The CDR3 nucleotides read TGTGCCAGCAGTAGGACAGCGAACACCGGGGAGCTGTTTTTT. Its translation is CASSRTANTGELFF.

The J gene is TRBJ2-7, the V gene TRBV19; 11 positions match TRBD2. This CDR3 is 16 amino acids long. Per germline, CDR1 LNHDA and CDR2 SQIVND (reference sequence). V shed 3 bases, J shed 2 bases, and the junction held 6 bases outside the gene matches. The CDR3 protein is CASSIGTSGFAYEQYF. The CDR3 bases are TGTGCCAGTAGTATCGGGACTAGCGGATTCGCCTACGAGCAGTACTTC.

This sequence joins TRBV7-2 and TRBJ2-1, with 8 bases identical to TRBD2. The V gene's germline CDR1 is SGHTA and CDR2 FQGNSA. V lost 2 bases and J lost 4; bases outside the gene matches: 4. The CDR3 is 15 residues long. CDR3: CASSLLAGGYNEQFF. In DNA, the CDR3 is TGTGCCAGCAGCTTATTGGCGGGAGGTTACAATGAGCAGTTCTTC.

This clone is a singleton in its sample. The chain uses TRBV6-6 and TRBJ2-5; D is perhaps TRBD2 (6 bases). Germline assignment: CDR1 MNHNY and CDR2 SVGAGI (reference sequence). V shed 2 bases and J shed 2 bases, with 9 bases lying between them. CDR3 length equals 14 residues. In DNA, the CDR3 is TGTGCCAGCAGTTACGTAGGAGGGCAAGAGACCCAGTACTTC. Encoded protein: CASSYVGGQETQYF.

This clone has more than one count but fewer than ten. V and J are TRBV7-6 and TRBJ2-7; tentatively, D is TRBD2 (6 bases). V was shortened by 5 bases and J by 4 bases, with 18 bases between the two germline ends. The CDR3 length is 15 residues. Germline CDR1 and CDR2: SGHVS and FNYEAQ. The CDR3 spells CASSRRTTSRYEQYF. The CDR3 coding sequence is TGTGCCAGCAGCCGACGGACTACCAGCCGTTACGAGCAGTACTTC.

CDR3 DNA sequence: TGTGCCAGCAGCAAGGGGGCCCCTGGGGCCAACGTCCTGACTTTC. This translates into CASSKGAPGANVLTF. V gene TRBV5-4 combines with J gene TRBJ2-6; TRBD1 agrees at 7 bases. J gave up 2 bases and V 4 bases, and 3 bases lay outside the gene matches. Germline CDR1 reads SGHNT; CDR2 reads YYREEE (reference sequence). This CDR3 has 15 amino acids.

Here the CDR3 DNA reads TGTGCCAGCAGCGTAGGTACTAACTCTGGAAACACCATATATTTT. Its translation is CASSVGTNSGNTIYF. The chain combines TRBV9 with TRBJ1-3; D unclear. In germline, CDR1 is SGDLS, CDR2 YYNGEE. CDR3 length: 15 amino acids. V lost 0 bases and J 0 bases, leaving 7 bases between the germline ends.

The chain couples TRBV6-5 to TRBJ2-7; D is possibly TRBD1 (6 bases). The length of the CDR3 is 14 residues. CDR1 MNHEY and CDR2 SVGAGI come from the germline V gene. V was clipped by 6 bases and J by 6 bases, with 18 bases between them. DNA for the CDR3: TGTGCCAGCAGACCTGGACAGAGTTCGGGCGAGCAGTACTTC. This codes for CASRPGQSSGEQYF.